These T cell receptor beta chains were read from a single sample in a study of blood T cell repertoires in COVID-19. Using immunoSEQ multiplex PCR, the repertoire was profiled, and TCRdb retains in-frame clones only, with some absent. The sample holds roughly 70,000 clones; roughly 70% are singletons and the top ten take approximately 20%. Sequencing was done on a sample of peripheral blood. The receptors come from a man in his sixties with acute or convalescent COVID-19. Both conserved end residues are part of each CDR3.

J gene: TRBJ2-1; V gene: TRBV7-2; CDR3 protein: CASRQTSGSYNEQFF
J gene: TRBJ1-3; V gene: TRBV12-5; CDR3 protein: CASGPGLPSGNTIYF
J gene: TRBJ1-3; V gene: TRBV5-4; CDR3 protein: CASSLSTGAGNTIYF
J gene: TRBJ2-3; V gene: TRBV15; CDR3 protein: CATSKREALGGDTQYF
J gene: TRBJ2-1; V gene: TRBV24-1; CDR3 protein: CATSDYNTGTSLGYNEQFF
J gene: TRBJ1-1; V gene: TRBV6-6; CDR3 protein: CASSPPRRGQGARAPEAFF
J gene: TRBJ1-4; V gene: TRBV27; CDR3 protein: CASSRYTDSEKLFF
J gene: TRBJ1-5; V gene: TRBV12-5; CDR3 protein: CASGGPLAQPQHF
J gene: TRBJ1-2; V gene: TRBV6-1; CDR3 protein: CASSEARGGESYGYTF
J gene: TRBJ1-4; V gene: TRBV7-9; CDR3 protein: CASSSTGDATNEKLFF
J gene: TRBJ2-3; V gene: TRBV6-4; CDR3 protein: CASSDESGSGTDTQYF
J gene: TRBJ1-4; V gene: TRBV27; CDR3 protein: CASSLTGGENEKLFF
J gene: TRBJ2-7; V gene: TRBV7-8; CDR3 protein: CASSRDRGYEQYF
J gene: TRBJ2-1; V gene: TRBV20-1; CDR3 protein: CSANEGQGALQGEQFF
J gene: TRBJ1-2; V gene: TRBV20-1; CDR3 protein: CSASLQAAIRNYGYTF
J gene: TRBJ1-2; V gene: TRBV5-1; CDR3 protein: CASSLAATRGSGGYTF
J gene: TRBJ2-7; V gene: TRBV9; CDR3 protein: CASSVGVAGGGAIEQYF
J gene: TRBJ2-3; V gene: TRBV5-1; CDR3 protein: CASSLRGSDTQYF
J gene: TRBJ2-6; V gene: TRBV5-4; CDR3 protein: CASSGTGGANVLTF
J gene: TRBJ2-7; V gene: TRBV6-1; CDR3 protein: CASSAPTGAGYYEQYF
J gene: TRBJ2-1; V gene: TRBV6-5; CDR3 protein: CASRTGTRDSTGQFF
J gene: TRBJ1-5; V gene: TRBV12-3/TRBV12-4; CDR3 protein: CASSFSSQPQHF
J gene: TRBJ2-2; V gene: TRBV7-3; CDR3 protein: CASSGTSTGELFF
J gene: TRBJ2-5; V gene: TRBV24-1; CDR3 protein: CATSDLNRGKETQYF
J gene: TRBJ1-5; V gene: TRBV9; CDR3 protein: CASSVGGQGARGNQPQHF
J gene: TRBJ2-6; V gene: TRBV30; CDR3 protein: CALPSGAGANVLTF
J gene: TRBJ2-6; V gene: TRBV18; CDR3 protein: CASSPVSGANVLTF
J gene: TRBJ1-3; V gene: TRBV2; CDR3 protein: CASIRGAGNTIYF
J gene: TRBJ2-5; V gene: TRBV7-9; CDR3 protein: CASRLTGETQYF
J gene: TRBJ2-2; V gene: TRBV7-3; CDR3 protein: CASSRGLAVANTGELFF
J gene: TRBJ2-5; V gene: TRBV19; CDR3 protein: CASREGAETQYF
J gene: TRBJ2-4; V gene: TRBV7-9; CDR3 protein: CASTQTGTKNIQYF
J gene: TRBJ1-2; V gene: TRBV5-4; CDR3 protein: CASSDNQRGYTF
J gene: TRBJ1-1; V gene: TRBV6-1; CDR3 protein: CASSEWLGVNTEAFF
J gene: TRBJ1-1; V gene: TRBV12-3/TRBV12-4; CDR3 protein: CASSDRVEAFF
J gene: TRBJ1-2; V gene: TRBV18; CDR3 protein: CASSGRDRGFDGYTF
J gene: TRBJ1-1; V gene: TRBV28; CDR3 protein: CASSLTVGGSLNTEAFF
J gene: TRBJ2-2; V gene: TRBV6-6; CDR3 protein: CASSYISGTGELFF
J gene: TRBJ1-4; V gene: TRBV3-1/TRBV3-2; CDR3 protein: CASSEREPANEKLFF
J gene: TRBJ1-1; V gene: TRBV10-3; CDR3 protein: CAISDTSGQGYTEAFF